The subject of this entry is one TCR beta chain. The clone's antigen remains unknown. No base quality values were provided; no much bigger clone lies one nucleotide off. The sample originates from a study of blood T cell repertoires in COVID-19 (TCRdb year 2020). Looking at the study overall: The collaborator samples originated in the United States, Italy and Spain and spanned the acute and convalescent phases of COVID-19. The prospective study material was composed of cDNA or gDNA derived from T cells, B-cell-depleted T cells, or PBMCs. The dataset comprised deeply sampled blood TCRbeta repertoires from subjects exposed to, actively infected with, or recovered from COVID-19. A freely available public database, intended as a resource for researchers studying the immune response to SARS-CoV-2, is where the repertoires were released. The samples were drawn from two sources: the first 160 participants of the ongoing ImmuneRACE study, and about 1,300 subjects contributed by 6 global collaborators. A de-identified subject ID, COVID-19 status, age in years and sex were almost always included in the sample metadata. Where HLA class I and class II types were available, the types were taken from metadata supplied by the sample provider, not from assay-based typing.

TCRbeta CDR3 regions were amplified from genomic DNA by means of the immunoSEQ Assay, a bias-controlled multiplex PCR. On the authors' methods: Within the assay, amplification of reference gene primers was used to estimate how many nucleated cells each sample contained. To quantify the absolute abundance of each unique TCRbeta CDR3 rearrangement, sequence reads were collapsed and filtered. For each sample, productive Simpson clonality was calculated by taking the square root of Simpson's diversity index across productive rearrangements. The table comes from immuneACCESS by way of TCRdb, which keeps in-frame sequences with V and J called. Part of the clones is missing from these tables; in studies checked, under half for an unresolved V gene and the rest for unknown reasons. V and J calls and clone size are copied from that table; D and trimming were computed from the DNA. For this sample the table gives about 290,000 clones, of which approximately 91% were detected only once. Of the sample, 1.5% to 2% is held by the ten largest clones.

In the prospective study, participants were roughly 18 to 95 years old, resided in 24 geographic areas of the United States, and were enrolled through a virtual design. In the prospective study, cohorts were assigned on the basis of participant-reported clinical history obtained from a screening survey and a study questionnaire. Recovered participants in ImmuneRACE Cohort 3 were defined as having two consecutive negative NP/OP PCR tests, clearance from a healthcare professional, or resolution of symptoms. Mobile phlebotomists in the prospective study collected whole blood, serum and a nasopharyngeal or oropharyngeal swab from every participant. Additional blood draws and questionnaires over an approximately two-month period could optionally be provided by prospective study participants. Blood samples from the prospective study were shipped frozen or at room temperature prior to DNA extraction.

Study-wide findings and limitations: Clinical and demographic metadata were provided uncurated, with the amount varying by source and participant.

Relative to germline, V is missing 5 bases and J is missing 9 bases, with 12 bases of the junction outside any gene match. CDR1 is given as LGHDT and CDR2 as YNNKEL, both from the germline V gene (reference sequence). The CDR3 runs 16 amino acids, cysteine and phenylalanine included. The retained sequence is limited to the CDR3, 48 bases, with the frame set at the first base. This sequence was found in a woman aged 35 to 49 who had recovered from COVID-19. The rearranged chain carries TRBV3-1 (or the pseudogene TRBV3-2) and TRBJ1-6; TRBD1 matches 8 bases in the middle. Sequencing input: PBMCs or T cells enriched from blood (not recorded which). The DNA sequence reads TGTGCCAGCAGCGTACAAGAACAGGGGGATCGTTCACCCCTCCACTTT. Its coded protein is CASSVQEQGDRSPLHF.